The 5 T cell receptor beta chains listed next were all sequenced from one sample in a study of cytomegalovirus exposure and HLA in healthy donors. TCRdb's copy holds only in-frame clones and misses some; the assay was immunoSEQ multiplex PCR. The sample lists 90,000 to 150,000 clones; 86% were seen once. The sample taken for sequencing was PBMCs. Receptors were obtained from a man aged 18 to 35 in good health and CMV-seronegative.

V and J are TRBV7-2 and TRBJ2-7; the D gene is possibly TRBD2 (5 bases). V lost 5 bases and J 3 bases, leaving 17 bases between the germline ends. The CDR3 is 15 residues long. Germline CDR1 reads SGHTA; CDR2 reads FQGNSA. The CDR3 spells CASSPVIASSYEQYF. DNA for the CDR3: TGTGCCAGCAGCCCTGTGATAGCGAGCAGCTACGAGCAGTACTTC.

The chain recombines TRBV2 with TRBJ2-2; 9 positions agree with TRBD1. The CDR3 is 17 residues long. Per germline, CDR1 SNHLY and CDR2 FYNNEI. J lost 5 bases, V lost 6 bases, and 13 bases had no gene match. Here the CDR3 DNA reads TGTGCCAGCAGGGCCGACCCCGGGACAGGGAGTACCGGGGAGCTGTTTTTT. Residues: CASRADPGTGSTGELFF. The whole variable domain, remainder taken from reference TRBV2 and TRBJ2-2, is EPEVTQTPSHQVTQMGQEVILRCVPISNHLYFYWYRQILGQKVEFLVSFYNNEISEKSEIFDDQFSVERPDGSNFTLKIRSTKLEDSAMYFCASRADPGTGSTGELFFGEGSRLTVL.

This clone was found once. This chain joins TRBV6-1 and TRBJ1-2, with 11 positions matching TRBD1. The CDR3 consists of 15 residues. Trimming at V came to 5 bases and at J to 7 bases, leaving 9 bases not matched to a gene. CDR1 and CDR2 (germline): MNHNS, SASEGT. The CDR3 DNA reads TGTGCCAGCAGTCCCGGGACAGGGGGAGTTCCTGGCTACACCTTC. The encoded protein is CASSPGTGGVPGYTF.

The gene calls are TRBV5-1 and TRBJ1-5, with D possibly TRBD1 on 6 matching bases. This CDR3 has 15 amino acids. CDR1 and CDR2 (germline): SGHRS, YFSETQ. Trimming stripped 0 bases from V and 6 bases from J, with 13 bases between. CDR3 protein: CASSLDGTGIQPQHF. CDR3 DNA sequence: TGCGCCAGCAGCTTGGACGGTACAGGGATTCAGCCCCAGCATTTT.

The V call is TRBV6-1, the J call TRBJ2-1; D is perhaps TRBD2 (5 bases). V was cut by 4 bases and J by 4 bases, with 8 bases left in between. From germline, CDR1 is MNHNS and CDR2 SASEGT. The CDR3 covers 13 residues. The CDR3 here is CASSAREYNEQFF. For the CDR3, the DNA is TGTGCCAGCAGTGCGAGGGAATACAATGAGCAGTTCTTC.